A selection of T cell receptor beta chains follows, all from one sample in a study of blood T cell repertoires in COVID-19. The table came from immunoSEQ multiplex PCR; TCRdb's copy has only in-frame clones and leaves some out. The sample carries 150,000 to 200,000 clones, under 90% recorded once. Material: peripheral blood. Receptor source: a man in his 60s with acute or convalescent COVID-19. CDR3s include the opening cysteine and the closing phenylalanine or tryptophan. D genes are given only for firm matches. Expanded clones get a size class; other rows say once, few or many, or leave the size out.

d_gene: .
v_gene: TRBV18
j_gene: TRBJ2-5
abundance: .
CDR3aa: CASSPPASYETQYF
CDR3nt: TGTGCCAGCTCACCACCAGCTTCGTACGAGACCCAGTACTTC

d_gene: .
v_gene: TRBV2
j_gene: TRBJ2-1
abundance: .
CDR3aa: CASSGQGRYNEQFF
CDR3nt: TGTGCCAGCAGTGGCCAGGGCCGCTACAATGAGCAGTTCTTC

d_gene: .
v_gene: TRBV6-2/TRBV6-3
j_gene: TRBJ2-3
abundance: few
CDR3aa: CASSRQDGRTDTQYF
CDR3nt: TGTGCCAGCAGCAGACAGGACGGGAGGACAGATACGCAGTATTTT

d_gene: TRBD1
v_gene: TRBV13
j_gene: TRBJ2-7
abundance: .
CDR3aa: CASSSTGQAQGQYF
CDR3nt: TGTGCCAGCAGCTCTACCGGACAGGCTCAGGGGCAGTACTTC

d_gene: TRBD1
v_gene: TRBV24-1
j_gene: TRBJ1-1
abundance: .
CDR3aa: CATSDSRGSGTEAFF
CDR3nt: TGTGCCACCAGTGATTCCAGGGGGTCGGGCACTGAAGCTTTCTTT

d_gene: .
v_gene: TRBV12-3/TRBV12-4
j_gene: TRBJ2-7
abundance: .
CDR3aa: CASSLSGVREQYF
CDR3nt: TGTGCCAGCAGTTTATCAGGGGTCCGTGAGCAGTACTTC

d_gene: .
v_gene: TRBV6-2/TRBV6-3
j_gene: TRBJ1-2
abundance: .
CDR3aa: CASSYSGSYGYTF
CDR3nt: TGTGCCAGCAGTTACTCAGGGAGCTATGGCTACACCTTC

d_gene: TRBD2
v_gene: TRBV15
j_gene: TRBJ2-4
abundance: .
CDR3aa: CATSRELAGGLNIQYF
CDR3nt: TGTGCCACCAGCAGAGAGCTAGCGGGGGGGCTAAACATTCAGTACTTC

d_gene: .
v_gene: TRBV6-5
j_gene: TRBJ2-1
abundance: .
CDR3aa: CASTPGEAEFNEQFF
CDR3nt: TGTGCCAGCACCCCTGGGGAGGCAGAGTTCAATGAGCAGTTCTTC

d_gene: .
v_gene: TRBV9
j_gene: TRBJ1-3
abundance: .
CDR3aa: CASSGQISGNTIYF
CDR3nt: TGTGCCAGCAGCGGACAGATCTCTGGAAACACCATATATTTT

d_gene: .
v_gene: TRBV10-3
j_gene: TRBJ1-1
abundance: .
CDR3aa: CAISESTPGAGTEAFF
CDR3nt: TGTGCCATCAGTGAGTCGACTCCAGGGGCTGGAACTGAAGCTTTCTTT

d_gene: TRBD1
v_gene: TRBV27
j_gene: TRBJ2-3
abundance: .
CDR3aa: CASSTRQGQDTQYF
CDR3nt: TGTGCCAGCAGTACCCGACAGGGTCAAGATACGCAGTATTTT

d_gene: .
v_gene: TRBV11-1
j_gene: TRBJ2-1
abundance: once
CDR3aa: CASSLEGPHGYNEQFF
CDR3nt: TGTGCCAGCAGCTTAGAGGGGCCCCATGGGTACAATGAGCAGTTCTTC

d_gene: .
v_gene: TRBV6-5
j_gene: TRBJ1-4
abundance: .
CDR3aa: CASSYVRPTNEKLFF
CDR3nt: TGTGCCAGCAGTTACGTCCGTCCAACTAATGAAAAACTGTTTTTT

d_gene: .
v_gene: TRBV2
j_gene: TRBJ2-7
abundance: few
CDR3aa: CASDPGLTTYEQYF
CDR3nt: TGTGCCAGCGACCCGGGACTTACAACCTACGAGCAGTACTTC

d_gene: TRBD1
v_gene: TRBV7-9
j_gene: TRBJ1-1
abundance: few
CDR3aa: CASSARGQGREAFF
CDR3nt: TGTGCCAGCAGCGCCAGGGGGCAAGGGCGGGAAGCTTTCTTT

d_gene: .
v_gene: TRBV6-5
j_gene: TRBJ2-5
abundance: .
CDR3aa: CASSYSTSAETQYF
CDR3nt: TGTGCCAGCAGTTACTCGACTTCGGCGGAGACCCAGTACTTC

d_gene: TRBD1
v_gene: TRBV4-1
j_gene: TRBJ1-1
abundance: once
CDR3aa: CASSLGQGALNTEAFF
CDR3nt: TGCGCCAGCAGCCTCGGACAGGGGGCGTTGAACACTGAAGCTTTCTTT

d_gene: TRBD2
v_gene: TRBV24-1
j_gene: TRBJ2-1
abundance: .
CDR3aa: CATSEIGAGGNNEQFF
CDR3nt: TGTGCCACCAGTGAGATTGGGGCGGGAGGAAACAATGAGCAGTTCTTC

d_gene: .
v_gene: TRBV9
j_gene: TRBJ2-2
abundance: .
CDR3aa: CASSPTLVTSPGELFF
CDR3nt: TGTGCCAGCAGCCCCACCCTCGTAACTAGCCCCGGGGAGCTGTTTTTT

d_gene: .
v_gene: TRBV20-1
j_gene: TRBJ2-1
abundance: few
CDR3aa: CSASLVTYEQFF
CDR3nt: TGCAGTGCTAGTTTAGTTACCTATGAGCAGTTCTTC

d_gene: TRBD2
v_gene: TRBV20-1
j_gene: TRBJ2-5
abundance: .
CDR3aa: CSVPAGETQYF
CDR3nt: TGCAGTGTACCAGCGGGGGAGACCCAGTACTTC

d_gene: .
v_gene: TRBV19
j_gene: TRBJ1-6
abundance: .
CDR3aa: CASSIEGSPSFGGDSPLHF
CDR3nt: TGTGCCAGTAGTATAGAGGGCAGCCCTTCTTTCGGTGGTGATTCACCCCTCCACTTT

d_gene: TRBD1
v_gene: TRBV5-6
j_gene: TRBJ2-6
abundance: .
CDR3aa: CASSLALGTGDSGANVLTF
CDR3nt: TGTGCCAGCAGCTTGGCCTTGGGGACAGGAGACTCTGGGGCCAACGTCCTGACTTTC

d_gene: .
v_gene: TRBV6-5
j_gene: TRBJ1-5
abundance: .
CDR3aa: CASTVGGRFRQPQHF
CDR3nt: TGTGCCAGCACGGTGGGAGGGCGGTTCAGGCAGCCCCAGCATTTT

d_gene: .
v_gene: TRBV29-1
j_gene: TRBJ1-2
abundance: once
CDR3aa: CSVDSYGYTF
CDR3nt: TGCAGCGTCGACAGCTATGGCTACACCTTC

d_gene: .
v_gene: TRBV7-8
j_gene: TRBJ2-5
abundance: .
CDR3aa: CASSPTFYLQETQYF
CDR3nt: TGTGCCAGCAGCCCCACTTTTTATCTACAAGAGACCCAGTACTTC

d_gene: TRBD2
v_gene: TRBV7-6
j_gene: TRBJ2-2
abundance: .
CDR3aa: CASSLATGTSLTGELFF
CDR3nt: TGTGCCAGCAGCTTAGCTACCGGGACTAGCCTCACCGGGGAGCTGTTTTTT

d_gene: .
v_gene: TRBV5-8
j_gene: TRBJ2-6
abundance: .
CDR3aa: CASVTRGGANVLTF
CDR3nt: TGTGCCAGCGTCACCAGGGGTGGGGCCAACGTCCTGACTTTC

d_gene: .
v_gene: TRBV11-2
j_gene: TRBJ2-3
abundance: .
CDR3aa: CASSRTGISTDTQYF
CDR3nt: TGTGCCAGCAGCCGTACAGGGATTAGCACAGATACGCAGTATTTT

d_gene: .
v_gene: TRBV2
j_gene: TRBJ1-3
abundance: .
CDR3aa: CASLRDTGNTIYF
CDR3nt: TGTGCCAGCCTCAGGGACACTGGAAACACCATATATTTT

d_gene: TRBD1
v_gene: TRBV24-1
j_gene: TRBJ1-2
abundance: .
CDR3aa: CATSNGQGAVGYTF
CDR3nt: TGTGCCACCAGTAACGGTCAGGGGGCCGTTGGCTACACCTTC

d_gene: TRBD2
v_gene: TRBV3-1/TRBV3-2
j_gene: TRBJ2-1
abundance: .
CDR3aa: CASSLSSGGKYNEQFF
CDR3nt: TGTGCCAGCAGTCTCTCCTCGGGAGGAAAATACAATGAGCAGTTCTTC

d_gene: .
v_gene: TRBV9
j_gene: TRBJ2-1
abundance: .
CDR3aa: CASSEPSKEQFF
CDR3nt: TGTGCCAGCAGCGAACCGAGTAAGGAGCAGTTCTTC

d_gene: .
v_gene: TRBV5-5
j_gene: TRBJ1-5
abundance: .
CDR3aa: CASSPGVGNQPQHF
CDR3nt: TGTGCCAGCAGCCCGGGGGTTGGCAATCAGCCCCAGCATTTT

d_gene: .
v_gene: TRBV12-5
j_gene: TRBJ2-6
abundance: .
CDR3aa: CASGFARITGRANVLTF
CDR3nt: TGTGCTAGTGGCTTTGCTCGGATCACAGGGAGGGCCAACGTCCTGACTTTC

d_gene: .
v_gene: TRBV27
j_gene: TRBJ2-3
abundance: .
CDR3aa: CASSKRAITDTQYF
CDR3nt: TGTGCCAGCAGCAAGCGGGCTATCACAGATACGCAGTATTTT

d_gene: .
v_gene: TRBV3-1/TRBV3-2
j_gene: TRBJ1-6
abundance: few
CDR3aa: CASSRGLGGTPLHF
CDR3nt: TGTGCCAGCAGCCGCGGACTAGGCGGTACACCCCTCCACTTT

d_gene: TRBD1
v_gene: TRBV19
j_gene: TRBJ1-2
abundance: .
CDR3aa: CASSMVSTGGRGDYGYTF
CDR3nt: TGTGCCAGTAGTATGGTTTCGACAGGGGGTCGAGGTGACTATGGCTACACCTTC

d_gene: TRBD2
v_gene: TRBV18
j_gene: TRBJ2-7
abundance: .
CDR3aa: CASSPSLAGHLGEQYF
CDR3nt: TGTGCCAGCTCACCGTCCTTAGCGGGCCACCTCGGCGAGCAGTACTTC

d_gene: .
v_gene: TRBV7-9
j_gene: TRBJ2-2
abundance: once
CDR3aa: CASSFSGSPRGELFF
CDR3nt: TGTGCCAGCAGCTTCTCGGGGAGCCCAAGGGGGGAGCTGTTTTTT

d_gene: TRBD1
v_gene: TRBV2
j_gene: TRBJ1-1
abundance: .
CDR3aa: CASQGDGGAFF
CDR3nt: TGTGCCAGCCAGGGGGATGGGGGAGCTTTCTTT

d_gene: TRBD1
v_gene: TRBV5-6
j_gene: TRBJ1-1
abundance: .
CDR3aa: CASSLEADRGSRAFF
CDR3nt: TGTGCCAGCAGCTTGGAGGCCGACAGGGGAAGTAGGGCTTTCTTT

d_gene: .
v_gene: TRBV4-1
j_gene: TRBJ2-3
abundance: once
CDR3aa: CASSPIGGGFSDTQYF
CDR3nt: TGCGCCAGCAGCCCGATTGGCGGGGGCTTTTCAGATACGCAGTATTTT

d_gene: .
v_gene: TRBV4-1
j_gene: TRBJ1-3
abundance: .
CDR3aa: CASSQVVGESSGNTIYF
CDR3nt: TGCGCCAGCAGCCAAGTTGTCGGTGAGAGCTCTGGAAACACCATATATTTT

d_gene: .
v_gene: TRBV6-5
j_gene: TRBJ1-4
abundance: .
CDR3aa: CASRWGERREKLFF
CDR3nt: TGTGCCAGCAGGTGGGGGGAGCGACGTGAAAAACTGTTTTTT

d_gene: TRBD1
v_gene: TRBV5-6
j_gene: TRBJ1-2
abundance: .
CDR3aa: CASSAQGALGYTF
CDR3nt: TGTGCCAGCAGTGCACAGGGGGCACTTGGCTACACCTTC

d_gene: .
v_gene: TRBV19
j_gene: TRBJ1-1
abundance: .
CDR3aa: CASSSREIEAFF
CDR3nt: TGTGCCAGTAGCTCCAGGGAAATTGAAGCTTTCTTT

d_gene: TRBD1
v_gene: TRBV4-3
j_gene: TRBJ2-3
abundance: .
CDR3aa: CASSQGGQGRADTQYF
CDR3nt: TGCGCCAGCAGCCAGGGGGGACAGGGGAGAGCAGATACGCAGTATTTT

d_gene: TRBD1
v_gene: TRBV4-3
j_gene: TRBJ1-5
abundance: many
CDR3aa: CASSQDAGTAQHF
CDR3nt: TGCGCCAGCAGCCAAGATGCAGGGACAGCCCAGCATTTT

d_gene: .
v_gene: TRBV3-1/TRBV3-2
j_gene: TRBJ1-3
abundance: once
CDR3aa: CASSQIPLSGNTIYF
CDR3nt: TGTGCCAGCAGCCAAATTCCCCTCTCTGGAAACACCATATATTTT

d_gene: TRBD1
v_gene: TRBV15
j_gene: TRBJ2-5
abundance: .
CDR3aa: CATSRDGTGGETQYF
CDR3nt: TGTGCCACCAGCAGAGATGGGACAGGGGGAGAGACCCAGTACTTC

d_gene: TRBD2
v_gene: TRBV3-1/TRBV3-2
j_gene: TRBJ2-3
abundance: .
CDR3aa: CASSQAGGSPDTQYF
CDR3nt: TGTGCCAGCAGCCAAGCGGGCGGGAGCCCAGATACGCAGTATTTT

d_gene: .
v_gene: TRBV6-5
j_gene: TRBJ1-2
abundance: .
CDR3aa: CASSYSWGGAGYGYTF
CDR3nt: TGTGCCAGCAGTTACTCTTGGGGAGGGGCTGGCTATGGCTACACCTTC